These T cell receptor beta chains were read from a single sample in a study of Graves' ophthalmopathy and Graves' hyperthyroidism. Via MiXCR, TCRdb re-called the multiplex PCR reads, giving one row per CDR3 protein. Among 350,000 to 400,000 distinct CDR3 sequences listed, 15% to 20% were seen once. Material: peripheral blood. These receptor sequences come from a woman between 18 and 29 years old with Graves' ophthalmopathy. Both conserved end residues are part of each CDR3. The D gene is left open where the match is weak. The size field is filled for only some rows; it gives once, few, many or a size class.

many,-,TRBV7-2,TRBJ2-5,TGTGCCAGCAGCTTAAAGGGCAGGGAGACCCAGTACTTC,CASSLKGRETQYF
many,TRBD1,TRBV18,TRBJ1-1,TGTGCCAGCTCACGACAGGGGGAGAACACTGAAGCTTTCTTT,CASSRQGENTEAFF
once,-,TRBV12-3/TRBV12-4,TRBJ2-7,TGTGCCAGCAGTTACGGACCAATATACGAGCAGTACTTC,CASSYGPIYEQYF
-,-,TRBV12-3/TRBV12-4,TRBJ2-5,TGTGCCAGCACTGCGCTGTACCAAGAGACCCAGTACTTC,CASTALYQETQYF
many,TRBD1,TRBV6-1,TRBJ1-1,TGTGCCAGCACCCAGGGGACAGGGGTACGGGGGAACACTGAAGCTTTCTTT,CASTQGTGVRGNTEAFF
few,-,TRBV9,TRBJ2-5,TGTGCCAGCAGCGTGAGTGGAGACAAGTGGGAGACCCAGTACTTC,CASSVSGDKWETQYF
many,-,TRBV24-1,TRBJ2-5,TGTGCCACCAGTGATCAGAAACCCCTCGGGGAGACCCAGTACTTC,CATSDQKPLGETQYF
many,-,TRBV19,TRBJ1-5,TGTGCCAGTAGAGGTGGCGGGTTTCAGCCCCAGCATTTT,CASRGGGFQPQHF
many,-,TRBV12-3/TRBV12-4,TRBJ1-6,TGTGCCAGCAGTCATCGGGGTAATTCACCCCTCCACTTT,CASSHRGNSPLHF
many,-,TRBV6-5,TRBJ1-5,TGTGCCAGCAGACTCGGCCAAGGCAGCAATCAGCCCCAGCATTTT,CASRLGQGSNQPQHF
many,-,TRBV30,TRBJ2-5,TGTGCCTGGAGCGAAGAGAAAGAGACCCAGTACTTC,CAWSEEKETQYF
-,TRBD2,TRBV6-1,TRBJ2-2,TGTGCCAGCAAGGAGGCGGGAGTAGACACCGGGGAGCTGTTTTTT,CASKEAGVDTGELFF
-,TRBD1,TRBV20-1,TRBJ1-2,TGCAGTGCTAGCGCGCCGTTTCCGGGACAGGGGGACTATGGCTACACCTTC,CSASAPFPGQGDYGYTF
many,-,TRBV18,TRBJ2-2,TGTGCCAGCTCACACAGACTCACCGGGGAGCTGTTTTTT,CASSHRLTGELFF
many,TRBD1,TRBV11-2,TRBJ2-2,TGTGCCAGCAGCCAAAACTTCGGGACAGGGGGCACCGGGGAGCTGTTTTTT,CASSQNFGTGGTGELFF
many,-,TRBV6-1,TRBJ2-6,TGTGCCAGTTGCCCCCCCGGGGCCAACGTCCTGACTTTC,CASCPPGANVLTF
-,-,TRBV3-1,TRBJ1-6,TGTGCCAGCGCTAGTTTCGATTCACCCCTCCACTTT,CASASFDSPLHF
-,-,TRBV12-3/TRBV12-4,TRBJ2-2,TGTGCCAGCAGTTTGGTGATCGGGGAGCTGTTTTTT,CASSLVIGELFF
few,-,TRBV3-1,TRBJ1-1,TGTGCCAGCAGCCATGGTAAGGGAGCGGAAGCTTTCTTT,CASSHGKGAEAFF
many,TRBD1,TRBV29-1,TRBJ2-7,TGCAGCGTTGGACAGGACAGGGGCGAGCAGTACTTC,CSVGQDRGEQYF
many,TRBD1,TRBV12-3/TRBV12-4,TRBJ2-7,TGTGCCAGCGGACGCCGGGACAGGGGCTACGAGCAGTACTTC,CASGRRDRGYEQYF
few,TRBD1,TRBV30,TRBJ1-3,TGTGCCTGGTCCACAGGGGTAGGAAACACCATATATTTT,CAWSTGVGNTIYF
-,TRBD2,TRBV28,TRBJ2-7,TGTGCCAGCGAAGGACTAGCGGGCTCCTACGAGCAGTACTTC,CASEGLAGSYEQYF
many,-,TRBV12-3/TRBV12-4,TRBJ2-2,TGTGCCAGCAGCGGGGTCCAGGGCACCGGGGAGCTGTTTTTT,CASSGVQGTGELFF
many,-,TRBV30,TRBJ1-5,TGTGCCTGGAGTGTCACGCAGGATCAGCCCCAGCATTTT,CAWSVTQDQPQHF
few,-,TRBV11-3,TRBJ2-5,TGTGCCAGCAGCGACGACCAGACAGAGACCCAGTACTTC,CASSDDQTETQYF
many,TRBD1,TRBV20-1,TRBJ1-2,TGCAGTGCTCCAGTCCCGGGACAGGGCCGGAAAAGCGGCTACACCTTC,CSAPVPGQGRKSGYTF
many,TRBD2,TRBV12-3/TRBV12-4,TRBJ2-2,TGTGCCAGCAGGAAAGCGGGGGAGAACACCGGGGAGCTGTTTTTT,CASRKAGENTGELFF
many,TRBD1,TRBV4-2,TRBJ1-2,TGTGCCAGCAGCCAAGCTCAGGACAGGGATTATGGCTACACCTTC,CASSQAQDRDYGYTF
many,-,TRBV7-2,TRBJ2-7,TGTGCCAGCAGCTTATCTCGCCTGGTCTACGAGCAGTACTTC,CASSLSRLVYEQYF
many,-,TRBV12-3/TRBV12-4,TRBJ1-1,TGTGCCAGCAGTCAACAGGCGGAAGCTTTCTTT,CASSQQAEAFF
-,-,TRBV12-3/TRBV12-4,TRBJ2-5,TGTGCCAGCAGCCTACCGGGGAACCAAGAGACCCAGTACTTC,CASSLPGNQETQYF
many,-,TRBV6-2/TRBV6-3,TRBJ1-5,TGTGCCAGCAGTTACCAAGTAGGAAATCAGCCCCAGCATTTT,CASSYQVGNQPQHF
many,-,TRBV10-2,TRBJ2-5,TGCGCCAGCAAGTCGTTACCCAGGGAAGAGACCCAGTACTTC,CASKSLPREETQYF
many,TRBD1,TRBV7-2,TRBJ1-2,TGTGCCAGCACCATGGGGTCAGGGGGCTTCTATGGCTACACCTTC,CASTMGSGGFYGYTF
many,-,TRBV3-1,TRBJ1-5,TGTGCCAGCAGCCAAGAACCCCATCAGCCCCAGCATTTT,CASSQEPHQPQHF
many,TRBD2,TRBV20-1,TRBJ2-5,TGCAGTGCTACCGGACGGGAGGCGGAGACCCAGTACTTC,CSATGREAETQYF
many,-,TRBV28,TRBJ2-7,TGTGCCAGCAGTTTCAGGATGCCCTACGAGCAGTACTTC,CASSFRMPYEQYF
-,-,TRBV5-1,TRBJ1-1,TGCGCCAGCAGCTTGATTACATCGAACACTGAAGCTTTCTTT,CASSLITSNTEAFF
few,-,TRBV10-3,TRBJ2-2,TGTGCCATCAAAGGGGATGACAAGGGGGAGCTGTTTTTT,CAIKGDDKGELFF
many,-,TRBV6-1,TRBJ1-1,TGTGCCAGCAGTGCTAGGGGGGGAGGACCTGAAGCTTTCTTT,CASSARGGGPEAFF
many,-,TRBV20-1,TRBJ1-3,TGCAGTGCAAACGGACCTTTATCTGGAAACACCATATATTTT,CSANGPLSGNTIYF
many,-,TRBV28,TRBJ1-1,TGTGCCAGCAGTTTCGATGAAGGACCTGGGACTGAAGCTTTCTTT,CASSFDEGPGTEAFF
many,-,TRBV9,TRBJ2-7,TGTGCCAGCAGCAGGACGGTTGGGCACGAGCAGTACTTC,CASSRTVGHEQYF
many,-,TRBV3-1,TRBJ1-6,TGTGCCAGCAGTCAAAGGGGCGAATACCGTTCACCCCTCCACTTT,CASSQRGEYRSPLHF
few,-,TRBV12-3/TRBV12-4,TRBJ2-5,TGTGCCAGCAGTTTCAGGGAGAGTGCGGAGGAGACCCAGTACTTC,CASSFRESAEETQYF
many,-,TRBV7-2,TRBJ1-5,TGTGCCAGCAGCTCCAGGGGTTCAGGCCAGCCCCAGCATTTT,CASSSRGSGQPQHF
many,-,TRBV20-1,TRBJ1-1,TGCAGTGCTAGGAGGGCCGGTGATATCGCTGAAGCTTTCTTT,CSARRAGDIAEAFF
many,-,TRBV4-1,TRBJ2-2,TGCGCCAGCAGCCGGGTCGGGGACGCCGGGGAGCTGTTTTTT,CASSRVGDAGELFF
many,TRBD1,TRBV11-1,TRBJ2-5,TGTGCCAGCAGCACCTCGGACAGGGGAAGGGGAGAGACCCAGTACTTC,CASSTSDRGRGETQYF